The 23 T cell receptor beta chains in this list originate from one sample, sequenced in a study of T cell responses to AZD1222 COVID-19 vaccine. Libraries were prepared by immunoSEQ multiplex PCR; TCRdb keeps only in-frame clonotypes and omits some of them. This sample has roughly 50,000 clones, with roughly 90% found just once. The sample in question was peripheral blood, obtained 28 days after the second AZD1222 dose. Receptors originate from an adult who received the AZD1222 COVID-19 vaccine.

The CDR3 loop is CASSQGPGTGGYGYTF. CDR3 DNA: TGTGCCAGCAGCCAAGGGCCCGGGACAGGGGGCTATGGCTACACCTTC. The V call is TRBV3-1 (or the pseudogene TRBV3-2), the J call TRBJ1-2, with 11 bases identical to TRBD1. In germline, CDR1 is LGHDT, CDR2 YNNKEL (reference sequence). The ends lost 1 base at V and 4 bases at J; junction bases unmatched: 5. The CDR3 covers 16 residues.

The chain couples TRBV11-3 to TRBJ2-1; weak D call: TRBD2 (6 bases). Germline V gives CDR1 SGHNT, CDR2 YENEEA. The V and J ends lost 5 bases and 6 bases respectively, with 11 bases between them. CDR3 size: 13 residues. CDR3 nucleotides: TGTGCCAGCAGCCAACTAGCACCCAATGAGCAGTTCTTC. As protein: CASSQLAPNEQFF.

The rearrangement uses TRBV5-6 and TRBJ2-1, with 9 bases that match TRBD2. Unmatched junction bases numbered 12, after V lost 4 bases and J lost 4 bases. Germline-derived CDR1 and CDR2 are SGHDT and YYEEEE. This CDR3 has 17 residues. The CDR3 sequence: CASSRKPGLAEYNEQFF. In nucleotides, the CDR3 is TGTGCCAGCAGCCGCAAACCGGGACTAGCTGAGTACAATGAGCAGTTCTTC.

The V call is TRBV6-5, the J call TRBJ1-5, with 7 bases aligning to TRBD1. The V and J ends lost 4 bases and 2 bases, in that order; junction bases with no gene match: 8. The CDR3 totals 16 residues. CDR1 and CDR2 from the germline V gene are MNHEY and SVGAGI. The CDR3 sequence is CASSSKGAMGNQPQHF. The CDR3 DNA follows: TGTGCCAGCAGTTCAAAGGGGGCGATGGGCAATCAGCCCCAGCATTTT.

The chain joins TRBV4-1 to TRBJ2-7, with a weak D call TRBD1 (6 bases). Looked up from germline, CDR1 is MGHRA and CDR2 is YSYEKL. Deletions cut 6 bases from V and 0 bases from J, with 18 bases between. CDR3 length equals 16 residues. The CDR3 loop reads CASRGRNRDSSYEQYF. DNA of the CDR3: TGCGCCAGCAGAGGGAGAAACAGGGATAGCTCCTACGAGCAGTACTTC.

This clone was observed a single time. CDR3 in DNA: TGTGCCAGCAGGGCGGACAGGGGGCAGGTTGAAGCTTTCTTT. Its protein product is CASRADRGQVEAFF. The genes are TRBV6-5 and TRBJ1-1, with 11 bases that match TRBD1. The germline V gene encodes CDR1 MNHEY and CDR2 SVGAGI. V gave up 6 bases and J gave up 7 bases; unmatched junction bases: 7. The CDR3 runs 14 residues.

The chain carries TRBV27 and TRBJ2-2; TRBD1 agrees at 11 bases. Germline V gives CDR1 MNHEY, CDR2 SMNVEV (reference sequence). V trimming: 6 bases; J trimming: 6 bases; junction bases outside the gene matches: 15. The CDR3 consists of 18 residues. The DNA of the CDR3 is TGTGCCAGCAGCCCCCTGGGACAGGGGGTTGTCGGGGCCGGGGAGCTGTTTTTT. Translation: CASSPLGQGVVGAGELFF.

The rearrangement uses TRBV7-9 and TRBJ1-1, with TRBD1 matching 7 bases. Looked up from germline, CDR1 is SEHNR and CDR2 is FQNEAQ (reference sequence). Trimming took 5 bases from V and 8 from J; bases not matched to a gene: 5. The CDR3 length is 12 residues. CDR3 residues: CASSPDRAEAFF. The CDR3 region has the DNA TGTGCCAGCAGCCCCGACAGGGCAGAAGCTTTCTTT.

The chain is built from TRBV4-1 and TRBJ1-2; TRBD1 is a possible D gene (5 bases). V gave up 0 bases and J gave up 2 bases, with 13 bases separating them. CDR1 is MGHRA, CDR2 YSYEKL, per germline. The CDR3 covers 16 residues. CDR3 in DNA: TGCGCCAGCAGCCAAGAGGGACGGACGGTAAACTATGGCTACACCTTC. This encodes CASSQEGRTVNYGYTF.

This clone appeared once. V and J are TRBV13 and TRBJ2-7; the match to TRBD2 covers 12 bases. Germline V gene data show CDR1 as PRHDT and CDR2 as FYEKMQ (reference sequence). Trimming at V came to 5 bases and at J to 3 bases, leaving 5 bases not matched to a gene. This CDR3 contains 15 residues. CDR3 region: CASSGRTSGVYEQYF. The CDR3 DNA is TGTGCCAGCAGCGGCAGGACTAGCGGGGTCTACGAGCAGTACTTC.

The genes are TRBV6-5 and TRBJ2-1, with 9 bases identical to TRBD2. The V gene's germline CDR1 is MNHEY and CDR2 SVGAGI. The CDR3 has 15 residues. Trimming took 2 bases from V and 5 from J; bases not matched to a gene: 4. The CDR3, as DNA: TGTGCCAGCAGTTACGCGGGAGGGGAACACAATGAGCAGTTCTTC. As protein: CASSYAGGEHNEQFF.

V gene TRBV7-9 combines with J gene TRBJ1-1; D possibly corresponds to TRBD1 (5 bases). CDR3 length: 14 residues. The ends were cut back, 1 base at V and 4 bases at J, with 10 bases in the middle. Germline CDR1 is SEHNR and CDR2 is FQNEAQ (reference sequence). Here the CDR3 reads CASSLEVRGTEAFF. Written as DNA, the CDR3 is TGTGCCAGCAGCTTAGAAGTGAGGGGCACTGAAGCTTTCTTT.

J is TRBJ1-1 and V is TRBV30, with D possibly being TRBD1 (6 bases). V was trimmed by 4 bases and J by 1 base, leaving 16 bases between them. The length of the CDR3 is 15 residues. CDR1 and CDR2 (germline): GTSNPN, SVGIG (reference sequence). This CDR3 is CAWTDRGGKNTEAFF. In DNA, the CDR3 is TGTGCCTGGACGGACAGAGGAGGTAAGAACACTGAAGCTTTCTTT.

This rearrangement joins TRBV6-5 to TRBJ2-2; TRBD1 matches 7 bases. This CDR3 region has 14 residues. The junction had 3 bases not matched to a gene; V was cut back by 6 bases and J by 2 bases. In germline, CDR1 is MNHEY, CDR2 SVGAGI. The CDR3 is CASRGQTNTGELFF. As DNA, the CDR3 is TGTGCCAGCAGGGGACAGACAAACACCGGGGAGCTGTTTTTT.

This chain links TRBV6-5 with TRBJ2-1, with D possibly matching TRBD2 (5 bases). The CDR3 runs to 15 residues. V lost 10 bases, J lost 5 bases, and 21 bases lay in between. The germline V gene encodes CDR1 MNHEY and CDR2 SVGAGI. The CDR3 DNA is TGTGCCACCTTTGGGGAGATACTATTAAACAATGAGCAGTTCTTC. This sequence encodes CATFGEILLNNEQFF.

The gene calls are TRBV6-2 or TRBV6-3 and TRBJ1-5; tentatively, D is TRBD1 (6 bases). V lost 2 bases, J lost 2 bases, and 10 bases lay in between. This CDR3 is 15 amino acids long. The germline gives CDR1 MNHEY, CDR2 SVGEGT. CDR3: CASSYPGAGNQPQHF. CDR3 nucleotides: TGTGCCAGCAGTTACCCAGGGGCCGGCAATCAGCCCCAGCATTTT.

This clone is classed as medium-sized. The chain carries TRBV30 and TRBJ1-4, with D possibly TRBD1 on 5 matching bases. The germline V gene has CDR1 GTSNPN and CDR2 SVGIG (reference sequence). V gave up 5 bases and J gave up 4 bases, with 14 bases separating them. CDR3 length: 14 amino acids. CDR3 DNA sequence: TGTGCCTGGGCGAGAGGGGCGGTTAATGAAAAACTGTTTTTT. It is translated as CAWARGAVNEKLFF.

The chain couples TRBV7-9 to TRBJ1-5; D gene ambiguous. The CDR3 has 13 amino acids. CDR1 and CDR2 (germline): SEHNR, FQNEAQ (reference sequence). V was clipped by 7 bases and J by 5 bases, with 12 bases between them. The CDR3 bases are TGTGCCAGCACCCCGGAAAATTATCAGCCCCAGCATTTT. This encodes CASTPENYQPQHF. Variable domain in full (rest from reference TRBV7-9 and TRBJ1-5): DTGVSQNPRHKITKRGQNVTFRCDPISEHNRLYWYRQTLGQGPEFLTYFQNEAQLEKSRLLSDRFSAERPKGSFSTLEIQRTEQGDSAMYLCASTPENYQPQHFGDGTRLSIL.

This sequence joins TRBV3-1 (or the pseudogene TRBV3-2) and TRBJ2-1, with 7 bases fitting TRBD2. The length of the CDR3 is 15 residues. The junction had 5 bases not matched to a gene; V was cut back by 5 bases and J by 1 base. Germline V gene sequence: CDR1 LGHDT, CDR2 YNNKEL (reference sequence). The CDR3 region is CASSFRLASYNEQFF. The DNA for the CDR3 is TGTGCCAGCAGCTTTCGACTAGCTTCCTACAATGAGCAGTTCTTC.

The genes are TRBV6-1 and TRBJ1-1; weak D call: TRBD1 (6 bases). The CDR3 covers 18 residues. The germline gives CDR1 MNHNS, CDR2 SASEGT. Deletions cut 4 bases from V and 0 bases from J, with 21 bases between. CDR3 residues: CASSVLQGGARLNTEAFF. CDR3 DNA: TGTGCCAGCAGTGTATTACAGGGAGGGGCGCGTTTGAACACTGAAGCTTTCTTT.

The chain uses TRBV5-1 and TRBJ2-1; no definite D call. CDR3 length: 12 amino acids. Trimming took off 2 bases at V and 0 bases at J, with 0 bases between the two ends. Germline loops: CDR1 SGHRS, CDR2 YFSETQ. The CDR3 is CASSFSYNEQFF. The CDR3 DNA is TGCGCCAGCAGCTTCTCCTACAATGAGCAGTTCTTC. Using reference TRBV5-1 and TRBJ2-1 for the parts outside the CDR3, the full variable domain is KAGVTQTPRYLIKTRGQQVTLSCSPISGHRSVSWYQQTPGQGLQFLFEYFSETQRNKGNFPGRFSGRQFSNSRSEMNVSTLELGDSALYLCASSFSYNEQFFGPGTRLTVL.

The chain recombines TRBV29-1 with TRBJ1-3; D perhaps matches TRBD1 (5 bases). Trimming pared 4 bases from V and 2 bases from J, leaving 12 bases between. The length of the CDR3 is 14 residues. Germline values: CDR1 SQVTM, CDR2 ANQGSEA. The CDR3: CSVGRDYAGNTIYF. As DNA, the CDR3 is TGCAGCGTTGGGCGGGACTACGCTGGAAACACCATATATTTT.

The chain recombines TRBV6-2 or TRBV6-3 with TRBJ2-7; no clear D. This CDR3 is 12 amino acids long. CDR1 and CDR2 from the germline V gene are MNHEY and SVGEGT. V lost 6 bases, J lost 6 bases, and 12 bases lay in between. The CDR3: CASSPHPREQYF. In DNA form, the CDR3 reads TGTGCCAGCAGCCCCCACCCTCGCGAGCAGTACTTC.